This T cell receptor beta chain was documented in a study of T cell responses to AZD1222 COVID-19 vaccine. Looking at the study overall: Pooled in the analysis were second doses at about 4 or about 12 weeks. Overall study results and limits: The peak T cell response came first, and repertoires were sampled only after it.

Comments on this clone: Its matching antigen is unknown.

The method was immunoSEQ multiplex PCR; TCRdb's version includes in-frame clones alone and lacks a portion of them. The sample gives 90,000 to 110,000 clones, 82% of which show up once; 4% to 6% is in the top ten. V was clipped by 3 bases and J by 2 bases, with 14 bases between them. The CDR3 length is 14 residues. Germline V gene sequence: CDR1 GTSNPN, CDR2 SVGIG (reference sequence). The rearrangement uses TRBV30 and TRBJ2-7; no clear D gene. The sequenced sample was peripheral blood, obtained on day 0 of AZD1222 vaccination. The clonotype comes from an adult in good health. The CDR3 here is CAWRKAARTYEQYF. CDR3 sequence (DNA): TGTGCCTGGAGAAAGGCGGCCAGGACCTACGAGCAGTACTTC. Complete variable domain (other parts from reference TRBV30 and TRBJ2-7): SQTIHQWPATLVQPVGSPLSLECTVEGTSNPNLYWYRQAAGRGLQLLFYSVGIGQISSEVPQNLSASRPQDRQFILSSKKLLLSDSGFYLCAWRKAARTYEQYFGPGTRLTVT.